Shown below are 6 T cell receptor beta chains from a single sample sequenced in a study of shared clonotypes between healthy human individuals. It was CD45RO-negative cells, positively selected for CCR7, that made up naive CD8 cells, with terminally differentiated effector memory CD45RA+ cells excluded. Repertoires were generated with immunoSEQ multiplex PCR, while TCRdb's copy carries only in-frame clones and drops some. The sample has around 620,000 clones; approximately 96% are singletons. The specimen was naive CD8+ T cells sorted from blood. The receptors were sampled from a woman aged 25 to 39 in good health.

V usage is TRBV27 and J usage is TRBJ2-7, with TRBD1 matching 11 bases. With V trimmed by 5 bases and J by 6 bases, 6 bases remained unmatched. CDR1 and CDR2 (germline): MNHEY, SMNVEV (reference sequence). There are 14 residues in the CDR3. The CDR3 coding sequence is TGTGCCAGCAGTAGTGGGACAGGGGGTCTCGAGCAGTACTTC. Translated: CASSSGTGGLEQYF.

The chain is built from TRBV19 and TRBJ1-2, with 9 bases that match TRBD1. CDR3 length equals 13 residues. J gave up 8 bases and V 6 bases, and 7 bases lay outside the gene matches. The germline CDR1 and CDR2 sequences are LNHDA and SQIVND (reference sequence). CDR3 coding DNA: TGTGCCAGTAGGGGACAGGGCCCTCGGGGCTACACCTTC. The encoded protein is CASRGQGPRGYTF.

This chain connects TRBV19 to TRBJ1-2; possibly TRBD1 for D (6 bases). Germline V gives CDR1 LNHDA, CDR2 SQIVND (reference sequence). V lost 7 bases, J lost 0 bases, and 18 bases lay in between. The CDR3 is 16 amino acids. The CDR3 DNA sequence: TGTGCCAGTAATCTTCACGGAGGGGGTCCTAACTATGGCTACACCTTC. Protein: CASNLHGGGPNYGYTF.

This clone was recorded only once. The V and J genes are TRBV2 and TRBJ2-5, with D possibly called TRBD1 or TRBD2 (5 bases each). Germline values: CDR1 SNHLY, CDR2 FYNNEI. V was shortened by 9 bases and J by 7 bases, with 12 bases between the two germline ends. The CDR3 is 11 residues long. DNA for the CDR3: TGTGCCAGAGAATGGGGGACGACCCAGTACTTC. Translated: CAREWGTTQYF.

The chain recombines TRBV11-3 with TRBJ2-3; 7 bases align to TRBD2. After removal of 1 base from V and 10 bases from J, the junction contained 14 bases not matched to a gene. Germline lookup yields CDR1 SGHNT and CDR2 YENEEA. The CDR3 consists of 16 residues. Here the CDR3 DNA reads TGTGCCAGCAGCTTAGCGACTAGCTCTTATCCCGGTCCGCAGTATTTT. It translates to CASSLATSSYPGPQYF.

The chain combines TRBV9 with TRBJ1-1, with 7 positions matching TRBD1. Trimming at V came to 3 bases and at J to 4 bases, leaving 9 bases not matched to a gene. Germline lookup yields CDR1 SGDLS and CDR2 YYNGEE. There are 15 residues in the CDR3. Here the CDR3 DNA reads TGTGCCAGCAGCGGACCGACAGGGACTCTCACTGAAGCTTTCTTT. Translated: CASSGPTGTLTEAFF.